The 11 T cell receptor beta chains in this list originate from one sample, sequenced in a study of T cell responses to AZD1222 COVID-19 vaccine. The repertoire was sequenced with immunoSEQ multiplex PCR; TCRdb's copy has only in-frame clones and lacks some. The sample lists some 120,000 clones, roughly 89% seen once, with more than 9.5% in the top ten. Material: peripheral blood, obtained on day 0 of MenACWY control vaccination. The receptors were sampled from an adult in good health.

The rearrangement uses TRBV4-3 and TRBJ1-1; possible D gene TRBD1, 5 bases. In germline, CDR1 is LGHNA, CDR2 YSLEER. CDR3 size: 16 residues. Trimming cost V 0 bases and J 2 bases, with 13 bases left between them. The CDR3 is CASSQDPPTDNTEAFF. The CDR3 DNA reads TGCGCCAGCAGCCAAGACCCCCCGACAGACAACACTGAAGCTTTCTTT.

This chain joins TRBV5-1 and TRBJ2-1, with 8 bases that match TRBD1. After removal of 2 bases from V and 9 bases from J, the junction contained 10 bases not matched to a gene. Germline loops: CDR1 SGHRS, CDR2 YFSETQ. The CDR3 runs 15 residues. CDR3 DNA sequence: TGCGCCAGCAGCTTAGTGGGACAGGTTAGGCGTGAGCAGTTCTTC. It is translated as CASSLVGQVRREQFF.

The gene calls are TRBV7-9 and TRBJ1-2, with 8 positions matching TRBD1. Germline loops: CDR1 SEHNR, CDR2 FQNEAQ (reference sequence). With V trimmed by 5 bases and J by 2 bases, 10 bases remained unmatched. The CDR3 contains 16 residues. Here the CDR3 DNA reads TGTGCCAGCAGCACCGGACAGGGAGCACTAAACTATGGCTACACCTTC. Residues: CASSTGQGALNYGYTF.

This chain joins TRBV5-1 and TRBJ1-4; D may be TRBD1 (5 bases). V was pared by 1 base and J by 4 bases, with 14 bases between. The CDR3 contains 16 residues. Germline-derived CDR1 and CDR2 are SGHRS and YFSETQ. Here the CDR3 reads CASSLNFQGGNEKLFF. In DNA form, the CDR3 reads TGCGCCAGCAGCTTGAATTTTCAGGGAGGTAATGAAAAACTGTTTTTT.

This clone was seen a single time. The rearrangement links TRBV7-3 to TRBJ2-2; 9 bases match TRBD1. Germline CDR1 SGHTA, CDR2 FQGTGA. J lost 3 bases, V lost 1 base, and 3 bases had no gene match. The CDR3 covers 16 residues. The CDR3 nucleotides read TGTGCCAGCAGCTTAATACAGGGGGCGGACACCGGGGAGCTGTTTTTT. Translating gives CASSLIQGADTGELFF.

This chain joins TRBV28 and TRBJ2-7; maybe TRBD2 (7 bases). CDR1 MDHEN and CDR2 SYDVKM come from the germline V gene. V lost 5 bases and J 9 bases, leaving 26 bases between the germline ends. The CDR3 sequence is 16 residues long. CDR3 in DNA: TGTGCCAGCAGTCAAAGTACCGGGACGGGGGGCCGTTGGCAGTACTTC. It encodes CASSQSTGTGGRWQYF.

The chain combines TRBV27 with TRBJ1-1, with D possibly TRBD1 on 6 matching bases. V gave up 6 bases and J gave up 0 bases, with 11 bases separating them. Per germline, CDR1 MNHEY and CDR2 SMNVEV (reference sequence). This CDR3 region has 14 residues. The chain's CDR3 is CASSPTGMNTEAFF. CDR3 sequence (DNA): TGTGCCAGCAGCCCAACAGGGATGAACACTGAAGCTTTCTTT.

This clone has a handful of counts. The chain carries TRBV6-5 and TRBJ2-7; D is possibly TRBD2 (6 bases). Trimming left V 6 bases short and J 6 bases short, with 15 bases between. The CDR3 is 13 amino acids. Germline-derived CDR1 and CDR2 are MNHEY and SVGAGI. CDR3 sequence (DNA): TGTGCCAGCAGCCGCGACGGGACTGTCGAGCAGTACTTC. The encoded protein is CASSRDGTVEQYF.

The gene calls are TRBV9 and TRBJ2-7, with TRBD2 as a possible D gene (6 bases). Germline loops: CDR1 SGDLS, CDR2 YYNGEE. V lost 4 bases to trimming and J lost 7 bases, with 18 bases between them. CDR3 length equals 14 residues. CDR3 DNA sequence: TGTGCCAGCAGCCCAGCGAGGAGGGGCGGTGAGCAGTACTTC. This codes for CASSPARRGGEQYF.

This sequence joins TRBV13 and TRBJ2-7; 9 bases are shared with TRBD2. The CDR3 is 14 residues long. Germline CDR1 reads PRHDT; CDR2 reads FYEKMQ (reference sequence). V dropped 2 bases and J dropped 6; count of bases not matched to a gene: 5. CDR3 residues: CASSLRSGRSEQYF. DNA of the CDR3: TGTGCCAGCAGCTTACGGAGCGGGAGGAGCGAGCAGTACTTC.

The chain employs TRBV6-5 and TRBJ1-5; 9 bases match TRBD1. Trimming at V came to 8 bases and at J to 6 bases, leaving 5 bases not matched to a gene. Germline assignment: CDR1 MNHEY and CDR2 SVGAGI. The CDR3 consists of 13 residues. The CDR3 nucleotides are TGTGCCAGCGAGGGACAGGGAGGTCAGCCCCAGCATTTT. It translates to CASEGQGGQPQHF.